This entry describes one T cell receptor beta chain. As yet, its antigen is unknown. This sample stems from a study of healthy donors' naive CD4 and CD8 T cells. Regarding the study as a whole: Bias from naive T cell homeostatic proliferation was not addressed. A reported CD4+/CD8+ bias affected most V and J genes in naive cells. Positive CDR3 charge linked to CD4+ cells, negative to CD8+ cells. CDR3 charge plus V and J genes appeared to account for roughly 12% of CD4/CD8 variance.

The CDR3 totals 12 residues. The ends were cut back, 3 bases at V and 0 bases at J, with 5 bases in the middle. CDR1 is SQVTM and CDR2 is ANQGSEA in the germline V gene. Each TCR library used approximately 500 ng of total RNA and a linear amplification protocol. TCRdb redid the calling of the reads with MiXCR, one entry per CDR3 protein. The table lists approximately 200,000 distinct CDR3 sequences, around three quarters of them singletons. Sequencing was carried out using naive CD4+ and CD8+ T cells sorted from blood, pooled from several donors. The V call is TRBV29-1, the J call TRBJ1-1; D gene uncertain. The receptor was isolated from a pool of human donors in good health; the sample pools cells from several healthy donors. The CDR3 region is CSVDQLNTEAFF. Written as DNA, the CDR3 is TGCAGCGTTGACCAGTTGAACACTGAAGCTTTCTTT.